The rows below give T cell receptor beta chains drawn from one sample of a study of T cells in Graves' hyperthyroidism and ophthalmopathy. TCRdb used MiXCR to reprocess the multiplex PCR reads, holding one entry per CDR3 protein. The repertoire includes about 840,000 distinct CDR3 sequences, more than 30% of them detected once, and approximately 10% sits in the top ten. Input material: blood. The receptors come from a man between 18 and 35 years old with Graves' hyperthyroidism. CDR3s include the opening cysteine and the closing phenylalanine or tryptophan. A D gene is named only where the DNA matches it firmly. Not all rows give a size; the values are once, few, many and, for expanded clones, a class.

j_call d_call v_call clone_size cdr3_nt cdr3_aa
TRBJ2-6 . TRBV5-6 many TGTGCCAGCAGCTCGGGTGGTGGGGCCAACGTCCTGACTTTC CASSSGGGANVLTF
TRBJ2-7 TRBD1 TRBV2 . TGTGCCAGCGGGGGACAGGGGGTGAACACCGGGGAGCAGTACTTC CASGGQGVNTGEQYF
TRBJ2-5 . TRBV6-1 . TGTGCCAGCCTCCCCAGGGATGGGTGGGGAGAGACCCAGTACTTC CASLPRDGWGETQYF
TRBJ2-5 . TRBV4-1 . TGCGCCAGCAGCCAAGTGGTGACCCAAGAGACCCAGTACTTC CASSQVVTQETQYF
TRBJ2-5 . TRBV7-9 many TGTGCCAGCAGCCCCCGGGACCAAGCACAAGAGACCCAGTACTTC CASSPRDQAQETQYF
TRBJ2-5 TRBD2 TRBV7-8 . TGTGCCAGCAGCTTCGTGGGGGGACTAGCGGTGGTGCAAGAGACCCAGTACTTC CASSFVGGLAVVQETQYF
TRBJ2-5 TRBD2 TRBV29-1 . TGCAGCGTTGAGGGACTAGCGGGAGGAACAGATACGCAGTACTTC CSVEGLAGGTDTQYF
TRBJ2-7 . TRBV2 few TGTGCCAGCAGTGTCGACTATAACTACGAGCAGTACTTC CASSVDYNYEQYF
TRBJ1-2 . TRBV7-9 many TGTGCCAGCAGCTCCCGCGCCGATGGCTACACCTTC CASSSRADGYTF
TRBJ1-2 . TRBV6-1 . TGTGCCAGCAGTCGGGGGGGCCACTATGGCTACACCTTC CASSRGGHYGYTF
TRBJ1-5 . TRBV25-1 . TGTGCCAGCAGTTACGGATCAGTTCAGCCCCAGCATTTT CASSYGSVQPQHF
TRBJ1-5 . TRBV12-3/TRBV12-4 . TGTGCCAGCACTTTAGGCTGGGGCAATCAGCCCCAGCATTTT CASTLGWGNQPQHF
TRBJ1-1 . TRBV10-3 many TGTGCCATTGAGAGGAGCCCGAACACTGAAGCTTTCTTT CAIERSPNTEAFF
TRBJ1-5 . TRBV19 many TGTGCCAGTAGACAGGGTAACAATCAGCCCCAGCATTTT CASRQGNNQPQHF
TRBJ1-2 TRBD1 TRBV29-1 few TGCAGCGTCCCCTCGGGACAGGGTGATGGCTACACCTTC CSVPSGQGDGYTF
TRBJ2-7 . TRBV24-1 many TGTGCCACCGCTATCGACAGCGGCTACGAGCAGTACTTC CATAIDSGYEQYF
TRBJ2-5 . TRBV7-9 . TGCGCCAGCAGCCAAGAACCGGCCGCGGAGACCCAGTACTTC CASSQEPAAETQYF
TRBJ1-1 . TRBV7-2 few TGTGCCAGCAGCTGGGGGGGGTCACGCACTGAAGCTTTCTTT CASSWGGSRTEAFF
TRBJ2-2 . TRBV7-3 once TGTGCCAGCAGCTTAAAAGGATGGCCCGGGGAGCTGTTTTTT CASSLKGWPGELFF
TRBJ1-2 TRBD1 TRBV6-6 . TGTGCCAGCATTACGACAGGGGGAGGCTACACCTTC CASITTGGGYTF
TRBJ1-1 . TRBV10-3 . TGTGCCATCAGTGAGTCGGCCATGAACACTGAAGCTTTCTTT CAISESAMNTEAFF
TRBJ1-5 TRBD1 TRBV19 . TGTGCCAGTAGTATGGGGACAGGGATTTATCAGCCCCAGCATTTT CASSMGTGIYQPQHF
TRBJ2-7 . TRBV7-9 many TGTGCCAGCAGCCCCAAGGGCTCCTACGAGCAGTACTTC CASSPKGSYEQYF
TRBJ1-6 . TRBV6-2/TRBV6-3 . TGTGCCAGCAGGACAGTTTATAATTCACCCCTCCACTTT CASRTVYNSPLHF
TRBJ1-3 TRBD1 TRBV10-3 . TGTGCCATCAGTGGAGACAGGGGCTACACCATATATTTT CAISGDRGYTIYF
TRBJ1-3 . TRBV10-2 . TGCGCCAGCACTGAGGGGGGGGCTAGCCCTGGAAACACCATATATTTT CASTEGGASPGNTIYF
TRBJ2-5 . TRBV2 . TGTGCCAGCTCAATCCCGCCAGAGACCCAGTACTTC CASSIPPETQYF
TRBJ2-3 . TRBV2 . TGTGCCAGCAGCCCTTGGCGGCGGCCTCCAGATACGCAGTATTTT CASSPWRRPPDTQYF